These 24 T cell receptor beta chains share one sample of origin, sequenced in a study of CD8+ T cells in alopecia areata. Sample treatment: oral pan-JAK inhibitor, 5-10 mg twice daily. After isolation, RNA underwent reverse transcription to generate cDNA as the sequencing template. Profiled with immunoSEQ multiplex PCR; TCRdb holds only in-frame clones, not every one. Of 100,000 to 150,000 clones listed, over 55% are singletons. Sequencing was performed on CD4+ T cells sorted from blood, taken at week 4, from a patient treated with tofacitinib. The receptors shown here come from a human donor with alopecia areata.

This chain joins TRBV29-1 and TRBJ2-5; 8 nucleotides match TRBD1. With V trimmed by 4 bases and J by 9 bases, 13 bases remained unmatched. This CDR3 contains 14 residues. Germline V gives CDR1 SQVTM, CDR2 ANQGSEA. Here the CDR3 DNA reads TGCAGCGTTGGCCGGGTTGAACAGGGGGAATCCCAGTACTTC. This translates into CSVGRVEQGESQYF.

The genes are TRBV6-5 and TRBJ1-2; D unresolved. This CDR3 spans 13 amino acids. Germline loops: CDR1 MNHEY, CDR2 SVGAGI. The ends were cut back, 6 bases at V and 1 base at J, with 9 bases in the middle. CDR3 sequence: CASSRGYNYGYTF. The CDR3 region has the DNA TGTGCCAGCAGCCGAGGGTATAACTATGGCTACACCTTC.

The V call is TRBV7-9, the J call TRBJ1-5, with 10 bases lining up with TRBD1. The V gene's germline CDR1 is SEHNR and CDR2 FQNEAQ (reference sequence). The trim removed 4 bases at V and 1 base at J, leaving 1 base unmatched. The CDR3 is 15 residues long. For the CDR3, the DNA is TGTGCCAGCAGCTGGGGACAGGGGAGCAATCAGCCCCAGCATTTT. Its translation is CASSWGQGSNQPQHF. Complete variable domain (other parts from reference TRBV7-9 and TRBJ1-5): DTGVSQNPRHKITKRGQNVTFRCDPISEHNRLYWYRQTLGQGPEFLTYFQNEAQLEKSRLLSDRFSAERPKGSFSTLEIQRTEQGDSAMYLCASSWGQGSNQPQHFGDGTRLSIL.

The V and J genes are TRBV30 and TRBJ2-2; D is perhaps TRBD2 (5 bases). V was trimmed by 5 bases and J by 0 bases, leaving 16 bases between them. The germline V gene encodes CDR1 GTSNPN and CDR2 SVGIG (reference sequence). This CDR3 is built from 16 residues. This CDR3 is CAWLREWTANTGELFF. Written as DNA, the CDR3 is TGTGCCTGGCTGAGGGAGTGGACCGCGAACACCGGGGAGCTGTTTTTT.

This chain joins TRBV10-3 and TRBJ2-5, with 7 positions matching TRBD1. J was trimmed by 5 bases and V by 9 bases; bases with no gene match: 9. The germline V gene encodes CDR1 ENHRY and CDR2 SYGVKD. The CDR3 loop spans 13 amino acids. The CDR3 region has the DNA TGTGCCATTGGACAGGTTCCCTGGGAGACCCAGTACTTC. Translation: CAIGQVPWETQYF.

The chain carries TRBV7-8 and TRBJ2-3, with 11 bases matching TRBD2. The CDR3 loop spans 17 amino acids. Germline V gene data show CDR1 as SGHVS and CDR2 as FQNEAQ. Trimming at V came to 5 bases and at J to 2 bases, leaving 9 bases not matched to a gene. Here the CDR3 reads CASSPRSSGGVTDTQYF. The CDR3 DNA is TGTGCCAGCAGCCCTCGAAGTAGCGGGGGGGTCACAGATACGCAGTATTTT.

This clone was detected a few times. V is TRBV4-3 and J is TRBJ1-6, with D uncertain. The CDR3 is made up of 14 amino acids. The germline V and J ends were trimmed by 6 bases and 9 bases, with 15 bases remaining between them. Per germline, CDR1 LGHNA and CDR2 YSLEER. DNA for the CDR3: TGCGCCAGCAGTCAGAAGGGCTTCAGTTCACCCCTCCACTTT. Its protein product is CASSQKGFSSPLHF.

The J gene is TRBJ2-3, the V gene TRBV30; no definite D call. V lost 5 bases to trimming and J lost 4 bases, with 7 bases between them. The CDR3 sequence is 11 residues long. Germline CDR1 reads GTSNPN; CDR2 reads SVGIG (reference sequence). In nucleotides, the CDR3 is TGTGCCTGGCGACTTTCAGATACGCAGTATTTT. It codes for CAWRLSDTQYF.

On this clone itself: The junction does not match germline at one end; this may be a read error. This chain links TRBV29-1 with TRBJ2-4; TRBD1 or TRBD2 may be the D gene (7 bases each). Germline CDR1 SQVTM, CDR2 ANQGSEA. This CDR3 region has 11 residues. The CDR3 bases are TGCAGCGTTGAAGCGGGGGGACAGCGCCAATTC. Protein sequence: CSVEAGGQRQF.

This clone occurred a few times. Here the CDR3 DNA reads TGTGCCAGCAGTGCTAGCGGGAGTGTGTTCTTC. As protein: CASSASGSVFF. The chain recombines TRBV2 with TRBJ2-1, with 10 bases aligning to TRBD2. V trimming: 4 bases; J trimming: 15 bases; junction bases outside the gene matches: 3. The germline V gene has CDR1 SNHLY and CDR2 FYNNEI. This CDR3 has 11 residues.

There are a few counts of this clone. As DNA, the CDR3 is TGTGCCAGCAGTAGAACTAGCGGGGGCTCCTACGAGCAGTACTTC. This sequence encodes CASSRTSGGSYEQYF. The chain has TRBV6-5 and TRBJ2-7, with TRBD2 identical over 11 bases. Germline lookup yields CDR1 MNHEY and CDR2 SVGAGI. V lost 5 bases and J lost 0; bases outside the gene matches: 3. This CDR3 has 15 amino acids.

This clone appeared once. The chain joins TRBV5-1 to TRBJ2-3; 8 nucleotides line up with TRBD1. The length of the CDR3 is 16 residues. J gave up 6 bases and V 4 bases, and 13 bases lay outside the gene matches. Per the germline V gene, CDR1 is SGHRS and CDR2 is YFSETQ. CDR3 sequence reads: CASSHTLQGDVDTQYF. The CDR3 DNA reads TGCGCCAGCAGCCACACACTACAGGGGGATGTTGATACGCAGTATTTT.

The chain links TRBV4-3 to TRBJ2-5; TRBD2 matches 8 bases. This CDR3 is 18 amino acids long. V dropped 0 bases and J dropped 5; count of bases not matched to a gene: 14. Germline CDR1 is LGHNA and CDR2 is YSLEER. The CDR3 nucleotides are TGCGCCAGCAGCCAAGAGATCGCTCTCGGGAGGGCCCAGGAGACCCAGTACTTC. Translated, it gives CASSQEIALGRAQETQYF.

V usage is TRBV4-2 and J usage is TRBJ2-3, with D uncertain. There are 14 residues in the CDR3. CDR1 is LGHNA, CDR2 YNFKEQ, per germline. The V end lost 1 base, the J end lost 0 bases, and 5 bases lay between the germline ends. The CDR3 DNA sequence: TGTGCCAGCAGCCAAGGTCGCAGCACAGATACGCAGTATTTT. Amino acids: CASSQGRSTDTQYF.

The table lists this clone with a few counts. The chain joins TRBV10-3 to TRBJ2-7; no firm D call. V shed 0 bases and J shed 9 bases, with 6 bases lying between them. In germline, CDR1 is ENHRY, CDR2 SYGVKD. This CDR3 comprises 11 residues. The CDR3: CAISESVTQYF. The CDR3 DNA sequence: TGTGCCATCAGTGAGTCGGTCACGCAGTACTTC.

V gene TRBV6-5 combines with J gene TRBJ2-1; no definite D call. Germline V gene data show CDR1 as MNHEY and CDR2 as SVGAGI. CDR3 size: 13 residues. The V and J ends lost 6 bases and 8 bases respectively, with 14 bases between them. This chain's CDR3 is CASRPWVGDEQFF. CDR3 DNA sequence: TGTGCCAGCAGACCCTGGGTCGGTGATGAGCAGTTCTTC.

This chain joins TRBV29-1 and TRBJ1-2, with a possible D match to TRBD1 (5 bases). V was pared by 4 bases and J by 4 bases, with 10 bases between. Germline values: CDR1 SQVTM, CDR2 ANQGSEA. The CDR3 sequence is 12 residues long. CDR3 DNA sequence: TGCAGCGTTGTAGCAGGGACCTATGGCTACACCTTC. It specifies CSVVAGTYGYTF. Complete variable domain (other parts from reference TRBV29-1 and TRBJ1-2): SAVISQKPSRDICQRGTSLTIQCQVDSQVTMMFWYRQQPGQSLTLIATANQGSEATYESGFVIDKFPISRPNLTFSTLTVSNMSPEDSSIYLCSVVAGTYGYTFGSGTRLTVV.

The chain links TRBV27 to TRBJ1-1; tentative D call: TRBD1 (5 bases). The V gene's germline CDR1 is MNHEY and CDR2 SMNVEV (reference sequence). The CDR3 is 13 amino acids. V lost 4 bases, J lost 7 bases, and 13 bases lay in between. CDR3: CASSSNPTVEAFF. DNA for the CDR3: TGTGCCAGCAGTTCCAATCCGACAGTTGAAGCTTTCTTT.

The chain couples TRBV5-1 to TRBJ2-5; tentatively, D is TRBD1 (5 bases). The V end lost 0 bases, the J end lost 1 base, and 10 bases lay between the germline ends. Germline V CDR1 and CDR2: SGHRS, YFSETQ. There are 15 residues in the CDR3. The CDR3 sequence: CASSLVSRAQETQYF. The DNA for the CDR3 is TGCGCCAGCAGCTTGGTATCCAGGGCCCAAGAGACCCAGTACTTC.

CDR3 amino acids: CASSALDAARSVAEAFF. Written as DNA, the CDR3 is TGTGCCAGCAGCGCACTGGACGCGGCCCGGAGTGTTGCTGAAGCTTTCTTT. The chain combines TRBV9 with TRBJ1-1; D gene ambiguous. Germline CDR1 SGDLS, CDR2 YYNGEE. V was clipped by 3 bases and J by 6 bases, with 24 bases between them. The CDR3 extends over 17 amino acids.

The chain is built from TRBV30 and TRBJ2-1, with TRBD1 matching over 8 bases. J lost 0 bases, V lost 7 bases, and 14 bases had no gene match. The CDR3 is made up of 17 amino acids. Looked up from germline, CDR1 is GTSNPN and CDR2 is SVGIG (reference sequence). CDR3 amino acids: CALDTSRGRLSYNEQFF. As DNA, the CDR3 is TGTGCCTTGGATACTAGCAGGGGGCGCCTCTCCTACAATGAGCAGTTCTTC.

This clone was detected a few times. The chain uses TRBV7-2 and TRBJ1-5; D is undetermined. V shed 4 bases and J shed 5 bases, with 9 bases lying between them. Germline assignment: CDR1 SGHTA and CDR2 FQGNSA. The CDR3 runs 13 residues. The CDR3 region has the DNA TGTGCCAGCAGCTCGAGGGTGGATCAGCCCCAGCATTTT. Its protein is CASSSRVDQPQHF.

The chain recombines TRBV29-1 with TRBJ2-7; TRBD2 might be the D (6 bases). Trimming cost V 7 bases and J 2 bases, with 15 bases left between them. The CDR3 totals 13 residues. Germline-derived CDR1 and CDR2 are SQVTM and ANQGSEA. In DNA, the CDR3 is TGCAGCGCAGCGGAGGGTTTTACCTACGAGCAGTACTTC. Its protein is CSAAEGFTYEQYF.

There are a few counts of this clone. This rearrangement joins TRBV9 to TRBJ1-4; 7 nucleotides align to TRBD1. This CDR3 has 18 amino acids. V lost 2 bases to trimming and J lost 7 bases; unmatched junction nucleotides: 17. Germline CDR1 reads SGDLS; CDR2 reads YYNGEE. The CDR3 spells CASSVGGAREGAGEKLFF. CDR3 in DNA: TGTGCCAGCAGCGTCGGTGGGGCGAGGGAGGGGGCAGGTGAAAAACTGTTTTTT.